These 10 T cell receptor beta chains were sequenced from one sample in a study of glioma-infiltrating T cells. Amplification of TCR alpha and beta CDR3 regions from RNA used iRepertoire nested multiplex PCR. MiXCR was run by TCRdb on the multiplex PCR reads, yielding one entry per CDR3 protein. This table holds 300,000 to 450,000 distinct CDR3 sequences, roughly two fifths found once. Sequenced sample: glioma tissue, nonneoplastic brain tissue, or PBMCs (not recorded which). Receptors were obtained from a human donor with low-grade glioma or glioblastoma, undergoing nonglioma brain surgery, or in good health (not recorded which).

The V call is TRBV6-1, the J call TRBJ2-3; D may be TRBD1 or TRBD2 (6 bases each). The CDR3 has 14 residues. Germline V gene lookup returns CDR1 MNHNS and CDR2 SASEGT. The V gene lost 6 bases and the J gene lost 0 bases, with 10 bases spanning the gap. CDR3 protein: CASRGGWSTDTQYF. The CDR3, as DNA: TGTGCCAGCAGAGGGGGGTGGAGCACAGATACGCAGTATTTT.

This clonotype was seen once. The J gene is TRBJ1-4, the V gene TRBV29-1; a possible D gene is TRBD1 (5 bases). V was cut by 7 bases and J by 7 bases, with 13 bases left in between. This CDR3 has 12 amino acids. Germline CDR1 SQVTM, CDR2 ANQGSEA. The CDR3 DNA is TGCAGCGGCCGGGACTCGGGTGAAAAACTGTTTTTT. Its protein is CSGRDSGEKLFF.

The chain is built from TRBV6-2 or TRBV6-3 and TRBJ2-3; 8 nucleotides line up with TRBD2. Trimming took 6 bases from V and 0 from J; bases not matched to a gene: 5. Per germline, CDR1 MNHEY and CDR2 SVGEGT. CDR3 length: 15 residues. CDR3 nucleotides: TGTGCCAGCAGCACCCCTAGCGGGAGCACAGATACGCAGTATTTT. Translated: CASSTPSGSTDTQYF.

The sample holds a few counts of this clonotype. This chain joins TRBV4-1 and TRBJ1-4; D remains unclear. With 2 bases removed from V and 0 bases from J, the gap between germline ends came to 7 bases. The length of the CDR3 is 15 residues. Germline V gene lookup returns CDR1 MGHRA and CDR2 YSYEKL. Written as DNA, the CDR3 is TGCGCCAGCAGCCAAACTCTTGCAACTAATGAAAAACTGTTTTTT. It is translated as CASSQTLATNEKLFF.

This clonotype was picked up a small number of times. This chain links TRBV27 with TRBJ2-7; D gene uncertain. V shed 8 bases and J shed 5 bases, with 19 bases lying between them. Germline lookup yields CDR1 MNHEY and CDR2 SMNVEV (reference sequence). The CDR3 spans 14 residues. The CDR3 DNA reads as TGTGCCAGCTCACTAATCCCTGGGTTCAACGAGCAGTACTTC. Protein: CASSLIPGFNEQYF.

Only a few counts were recorded for this clonotype. This rearrangement joins TRBV4-1 to TRBJ2-1, with 7 bases that match TRBD2. V shed 6 bases and J 5 bases; nucleotides not matched to a gene: 7. Per the germline V gene, CDR1 is MGHRA and CDR2 is YSYEKL. The CDR3 runs to 14 residues. CDR3 residues: CASRGKRGDNEQFF. CDR3 nucleotides: TGCGCCAGCAGGGGGAAGCGGGGCGACAATGAGCAGTTCTTC.

This sequence joins TRBV20-1 and TRBJ1-2, with 7 nucleotides matching TRBD1. Trimming removed 1 base from V and 8 bases from J; junction bases left unmatched: 7. In germline, CDR1 is DFQATT, CDR2 SNEGSKA (reference sequence). CDR3 length equals 13 residues. The CDR3 reads CSARGGTETGYTF. The DNA for the CDR3 is TGCAGTGCTAGAGGGGGGACAGAAACGGGCTACACCTTC.

The sample holds many counts of this clonotype. This chain joins TRBV6-5 and TRBJ2-3; no definite D call. V was shortened by 2 bases and J by 4 bases, with 10 bases between the two germline ends. The CDR3 has 14 amino acids. The germline V gene has CDR1 MNHEY and CDR2 SVGAGI. CDR3 DNA sequence: TGTGCCAGCAGTTACCATGGAGATCCAGATACGCAGTATTTT. Its protein is CASSYHGDPDTQYF.

The chain employs TRBV4-3 and TRBJ2-7; D is possibly TRBD2 (6 bases). Germline V gives CDR1 LGHNA, CDR2 YSLEER. The CDR3 spans 13 residues. Trimming pared 0 bases from V and 13 bases from J, leaving 16 bases between. CDR3 sequence reads: CASSQDRKGREYF. The CDR3 coding sequence is TGCGCCAGCAGCCAAGATAGGAAGGGGCGGGAATACTTC.

The gene calls are TRBV20-1 and TRBJ2-1; possibly TRBD2 for D (7 bases). Germline assignment: CDR1 DFQATT and CDR2 SNEGSKA (reference sequence). The V gene lost 7 bases and the J gene lost 0 bases, with 28 bases spanning the gap. CDR3 length: 19 amino acids. The DNA for the CDR3 is TGCAGTGATAGGGGGGGGAGCGGTTCCCAACTCCTCTCCTACAATGAGCAGTTCTTC. This encodes CSDRGGSGSQLLSYNEQFF.